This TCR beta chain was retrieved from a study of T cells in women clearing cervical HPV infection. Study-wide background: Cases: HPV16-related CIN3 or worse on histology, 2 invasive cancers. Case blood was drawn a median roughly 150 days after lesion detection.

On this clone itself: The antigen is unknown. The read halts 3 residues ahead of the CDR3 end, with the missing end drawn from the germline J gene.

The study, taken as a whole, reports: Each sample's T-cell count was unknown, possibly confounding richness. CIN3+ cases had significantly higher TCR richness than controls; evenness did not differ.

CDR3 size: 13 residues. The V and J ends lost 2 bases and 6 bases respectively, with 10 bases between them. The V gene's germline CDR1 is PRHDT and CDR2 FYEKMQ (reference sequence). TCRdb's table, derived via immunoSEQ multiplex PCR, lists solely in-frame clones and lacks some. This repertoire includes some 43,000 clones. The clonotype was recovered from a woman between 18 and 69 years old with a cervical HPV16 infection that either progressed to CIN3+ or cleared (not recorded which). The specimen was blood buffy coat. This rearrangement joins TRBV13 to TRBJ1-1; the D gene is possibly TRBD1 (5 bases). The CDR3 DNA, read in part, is TGTGCCAGCAGCTTATTTTCAGGGCCTGAA. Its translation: CASSLFSGPE. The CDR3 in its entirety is CASSLFSGPEAFF.